These 26 T cell receptor beta chains share one sample of origin, sequenced in a study of control samples from healthy donors and cancer patients. Assay: immunoSEQ multiplex PCR; the TCRdb copy retains only in-frame clones and omits some. The sample yields roughly 130,000 clones, approximately 94% seen once. The sample taken for sequencing was PBMCs. The receptor source for this set is a man aged 50 or older with head and neck cancer.

The chain carries TRBV29-1 and TRBJ2-3; D gene unclear. The CDR3 consists of 15 residues. Germline assignment: CDR1 SQVTM and CDR2 ANQGSEA. V was trimmed by 5 bases and J by 2 bases, leaving 17 bases between them. The CDR3 loop reads CSVRPLAENTDTQYF. CDR3 nucleotide sequence: TGCAGCGTTCGCCCCCTCGCGGAGAACACAGATACGCAGTATTTT.

The rearrangement uses TRBV4-3 and TRBJ1-3, with D maybe TRBD1 (5 bases). This CDR3 region has 17 residues. The V gene lost 0 bases and the J gene lost 2 bases, with 14 bases spanning the gap. CDR1 and CDR2 from the germline V gene are LGHNA and YSLEER. The CDR3 spells CASSQERSRGAGNTIYF. Here the CDR3 DNA reads TGCGCCAGCAGCCAAGAGCGGTCAAGGGGTGCTGGAAACACCATATATTTT.

This chain links TRBV19 with TRBJ1-1; TRBD1 matches at 9 bases. Germline V gives CDR1 LNHDA, CDR2 SQIVND (reference sequence). V was pared by 1 base and J by 5 bases, with 5 bases of the junction left unmatched. This CDR3 has 15 amino acids. CDR3 nucleotide sequence: TGTGCCAGTAGTATAGTAGGACAGGGGCGGACTGAAGCTTTCTTT. It is translated as CASSIVGQGRTEAFF.

The chain couples TRBV28 to TRBJ1-2, with D unresolved. This CDR3 has 15 amino acids. CDR1 and CDR2 (germline): MDHEN, SYDVKM. V was cut by 4 bases and J by 3 bases, with 15 bases left in between. The CDR3 loop is CASSSPRVWDYGYTF. CDR3 DNA sequence: TGTGCCAGCAGTTCACCTCGGGTATGGGACTATGGCTACACCTTC.

This clone was observed once. This chain joins TRBV7-2 and TRBJ1-2; D is perhaps TRBD1 (5 bases). Deletions cut 4 bases from V and 4 bases from J, with 16 bases between. This CDR3 region has 15 residues. Germline V gives CDR1 SGHTA, CDR2 FQGNSA. The CDR3 here is CASSSGWGTAYGYTF. CDR3 coding DNA: TGTGCCAGCAGCTCCGGGTGGGGGACGGCCTATGGCTACACCTTC.

This chain uses TRBV9 with TRBJ2-7; D gene ambiguous. CDR3 size: 16 residues. In germline, CDR1 is SGDLS, CDR2 YYNGEE. V lost 4 bases and J lost 0, with 17 bases in between. CDR3 DNA: TGTGCCAGCAGCTCCCGACCGAGTGGTTACTCCTACGAGCAGTACTTC. Its protein product is CASSSRPSGYSYEQYF.

The chain employs TRBV7-3 and TRBJ2-1, with 15 bases lining up with TRBD2. The CDR3 is 15 residues long. In germline, CDR1 is SGHTA, CDR2 FQGTGA. Trimming removed 2 bases from V and 8 bases from J; junction bases left unmatched: 1. This chain's CDR3 is CASSLGLAGGYEQFF. The CDR3 DNA follows: TGTGCCAGCAGCTTAGGACTAGCGGGGGGGTATGAGCAGTTCTTC.

The rearrangement uses TRBV7-3 and TRBJ2-3, with D uncertain. V dropped 4 bases and J dropped 4 bases, with 9 bases sitting between them. The CDR3 has 13 amino acids. Germline values: CDR1 SGHTA, CDR2 FQGTGA. Here the CDR3 DNA reads TGTGCCAGCAGCTCAGGTGTTGCAGATACGCAGTATTTT. It specifies CASSSGVADTQYF.

This chain connects TRBV7-5 to TRBJ2-7. TRBV7-5 is annotated as a pseudogene. The CDR3 loop spans 13 amino acids. The CDR3 DNA sequence: TGTGTCTCCCGGGACCAGCGCTCCTACGAGCAGTACTTC. Amino acid sequence: CVSRDQRSYEQYF.

The genes are TRBV5-8 and TRBJ2-6; possible D gene TRBD2, 6 bases. V shed 0 bases and J shed 2 bases, with 12 bases lying between them. Germline V gene lookup returns CDR1 SGHTS and CDR2 YDEGEE. This CDR3 comprises 17 residues. CDR3: CASSLGQGGPGANVLTF. DNA for the CDR3: TGTGCCAGCAGCTTGGGACAAGGAGGGCCTGGGGCCAACGTCCTGACTTTC.

This chain connects TRBV27 to TRBJ1-5; the D is unclear. The germline V and J ends were trimmed by 5 bases and 11 bases, with 22 bases remaining between them. In germline, CDR1 is MNHEY, CDR2 SMNVEV (reference sequence). The length of the CDR3 is 15 residues. The CDR3 loop is CASSPYGNTLGTQHF. For the CDR3, the DNA is TGTGCCAGCAGTCCGTACGGTAACACCCTGGGGACCCAGCATTTT.

This clone was counted a single time. The J gene is TRBJ2-3, the V gene TRBV12-3 or TRBV12-4, with TRBD1 matching over 8 bases. Losses at the gene ends were 6 bases for V and 5 bases for J; bases not matched to a gene: 4. This CDR3 has 13 amino acids. CDR3 residues: CASRKQGVDTQYF. DNA for the CDR3: TGTGCCAGCAGGAAACAGGGGGTAGATACGCAGTATTTT.

This sequence joins TRBV6-5 and TRBJ2-2; the D is unclear. The germline V gene has CDR1 MNHEY and CDR2 SVGAGI. V gave up 6 bases and J gave up 2 bases, with 7 bases separating them. The CDR3 length is 13 residues. This CDR3 reads CASSGTNTGELFF. CDR3 DNA: TGTGCCAGCAGCGGAACAAACACCGGGGAGCTGTTTTTT.

The V gene is TRBV7-2, the J gene TRBJ2-5; a weak D match, TRBD2 (5 bases). This CDR3 region has 16 residues. Trimming left V 3 bases short and J 4 bases short, with 18 bases between. Germline values: CDR1 SGHTA, CDR2 FQGNSA. CDR3 residues: CASSLGGLVTGETQYF. The CDR3 DNA is TGTGCCAGCAGCTTGGGCGGGTTAGTCACGGGAGAGACCCAGTACTTC.

The chain employs TRBV7-2 and TRBJ1-6; D possibly corresponds to TRBD1 (6 bases). The CDR3 sequence is 15 residues long. The germline CDR1 and CDR2 sequences are SGHTA and FQGNSA. With 4 bases removed from V and 8 bases from J, the gap between germline ends came to 15 bases. The CDR3 loop reads CASSWTAPSDSPLHF. CDR3 coding DNA: TGTGCCAGCAGCTGGACAGCGCCGAGCGATTCACCCCTCCACTTT.

In this sample, this clone turned up once. The chain couples TRBV6-2 or TRBV6-3 to TRBJ2-3; 8 nucleotides match TRBD2. V was clipped by 5 bases and J by 4 bases; unmatched bases: 5. The CDR3 runs to 14 residues. The germline gives CDR1 MNHEY, CDR2 SVGEGT. The CDR3 is CASSHRGLADTQYF. The CDR3 DNA sequence: TGTGCCAGCAGTCACCGGGGACTAGCAGATACGCAGTATTTT.

This chain connects TRBV7-2 to TRBJ2-5; D is perhaps TRBD1 (6 bases). The germline V and J ends were trimmed by 5 bases and 5 bases, with 9 bases remaining between them. From germline, CDR1 is SGHTA and CDR2 FQGNSA. This CDR3 has 12 amino acids. The DNA for the CDR3 is TGTGCCAGCAGCGGAAGGGGGGAGACCCAGTACTTC. Translating it yields CASSGRGETQYF.

Written as DNA, the CDR3 is TGTGCCATCAAAGGGACCGTTAATGAAAAACTGTTTTTT. Protein sequence: CAIKGTVNEKLFF. The chain carries TRBV10-3 and TRBJ1-4, with D possibly matching TRBD1 (5 bases). CDR1 and CDR2 (germline): ENHRY, SYGVKD. Trimming left V 7 bases short and J 4 bases short, with 10 bases between. The CDR3 consists of 13 residues.

This clone was observed once. In DNA form, the CDR3 reads TGTGCCAGCAGCGCAACCGACAGGAGCAATCAGCCCCAGCATTTT. It specifies CASSATDRSNQPQHF. The chain uses TRBV9 and TRBJ1-5; TRBD1 might be the D (6 bases). This CDR3 region has 15 residues. The ends were cut back, 3 bases at V and 1 base at J, with 11 bases in the middle. The germline V gene encodes CDR1 SGDLS and CDR2 YYNGEE.

This clone is a singleton in its sample. The chain combines TRBV7-2 with TRBJ2-5; possibly TRBD1 for D (6 bases). V was cut by 1 base and J by 9 bases, with 18 bases left in between. The CDR3 totals 15 residues. Germline CDR1 reads SGHTA; CDR2 reads FQGNSA. The CDR3 nucleotides are TGTGCCAGCAGCTTAGAGTGGGGGCAGGTTGCGGCCCAGTACTTC. This codes for CASSLEWGQVAAQYF.

The V gene is TRBV3-1 (or the pseudogene TRBV3-2), the J gene TRBJ2-1; the D gene could be TRBD1 or TRBD2 (5 bases each). The CDR3 sequence is 14 residues long. Germline-derived CDR1 and CDR2 are LGHDT and YNNKEL (reference sequence). V was trimmed by 4 bases and J by 4 bases, leaving 11 bases between them. The chain's CDR3 is CASSPGAAYNEQFF. The CDR3 DNA reads as TGTGCCAGCAGCCCCGGGGCAGCATACAATGAGCAGTTCTTC.

The J gene is TRBJ1-5, the V gene TRBV2, with D perhaps TRBD1 (6 bases). Germline CDR1 and CDR2: SNHLY and FYNNEI. V was clipped by 4 bases and J by 0 bases, with 16 bases between them. The CDR3 extends over 17 amino acids. Written as DNA, the CDR3 is TGTGCCAGCAGTGGAGGGGGATGGGGAAGTAGCAATCAGCCCCAGCATTTT. This sequence encodes CASSGGGWGSSNQPQHF.

The chain is built from TRBV7-8 and TRBJ1-5, with a weak D call TRBD1 (6 bases). Trimming shortened V by 4 bases and J by 2 bases, and 18 bases separated the two germline ends. The CDR3 sequence is 17 residues long. The V gene's germline CDR1 is SGHVS and CDR2 FQNEAQ. The CDR3 protein is CASSSYGTLGGNQPQHF. The CDR3 nucleotides read TGTGCCAGCAGCTCATACGGGACACTTGGCGGCAATCAGCCCCAGCATTTT.

This clone was observed a single time. V and J are TRBV5-1 and TRBJ1-1, with D hard to call. Between the trimmed V and J ends, which lost 0 bases and 0 bases, there was a span of 15 bases. The CDR3 length is 17 residues. Germline CDR1 SGHRS, CDR2 YFSETQ. The CDR3 DNA is TGCGCCAGCAGCTTGGGACACTTGACCCCGATGAACACTGAAGCTTTCTTT. Translation: CASSLGHLTPMNTEAFF.

The rearrangement uses TRBV3-1 (or the pseudogene TRBV3-2) and TRBJ1-1; TRBD1 matches at 9 bases. The CDR3 length is 16 residues. V dropped 3 bases and J dropped 11; count of bases not matched to a gene: 16. From germline, CDR1 is LGHDT and CDR2 YNNKEL (reference sequence). As DNA, the CDR3 is TGTGCCAGCAGCCATGCTGCGGGACAGGGAGTACAGGGGGCTTTCTTT. This gives the protein CASSHAAGQGVQGAFF.

The gene calls are TRBV12-5 and TRBJ2-1; 10 bases are a match to TRBD1. This CDR3 is 14 amino acids long. In germline, CDR1 is LGHNT, CDR2 FRNRAP. With V trimmed by 6 bases and J by 8 bases, 7 bases remained unmatched. The CDR3 is CASGPGTGVHEQFF. CDR3 in DNA: TGTGCTAGTGGCCCCGGGACAGGGGTACATGAGCAGTTCTTC.